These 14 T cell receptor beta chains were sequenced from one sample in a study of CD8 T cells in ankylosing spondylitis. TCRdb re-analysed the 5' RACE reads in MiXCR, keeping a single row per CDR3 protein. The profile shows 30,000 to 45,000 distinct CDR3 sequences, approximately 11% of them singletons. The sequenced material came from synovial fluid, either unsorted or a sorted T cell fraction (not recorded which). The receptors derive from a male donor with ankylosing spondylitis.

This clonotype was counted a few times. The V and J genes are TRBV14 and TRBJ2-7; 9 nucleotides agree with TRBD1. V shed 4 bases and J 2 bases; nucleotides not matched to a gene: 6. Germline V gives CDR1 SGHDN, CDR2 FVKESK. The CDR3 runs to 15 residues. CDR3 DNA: TGTGCCAGCAGCCCATTAGGACAGGGGCCCTACGAGCAGTACTTC. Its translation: CASSPLGQGPYEQYF.

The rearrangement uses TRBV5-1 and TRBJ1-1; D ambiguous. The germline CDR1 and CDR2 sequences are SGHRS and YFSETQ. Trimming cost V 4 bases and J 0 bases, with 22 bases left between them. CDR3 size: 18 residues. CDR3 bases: TGCGCCAGCAGCCCCCGGGCCGTACAAATCATTCTGAACACTGAAGCTTTCTTT. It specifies CASSPRAVQIILNTEAFF.

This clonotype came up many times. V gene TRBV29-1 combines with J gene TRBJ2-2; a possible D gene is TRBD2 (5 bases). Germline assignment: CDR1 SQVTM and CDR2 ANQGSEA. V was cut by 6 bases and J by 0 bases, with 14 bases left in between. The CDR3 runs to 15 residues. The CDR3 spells CSVPTRGANTGELFF. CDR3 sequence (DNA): TGCAGCGTGCCAACTAGAGGCGCGAACACCGGGGAGCTGTTTTTT.

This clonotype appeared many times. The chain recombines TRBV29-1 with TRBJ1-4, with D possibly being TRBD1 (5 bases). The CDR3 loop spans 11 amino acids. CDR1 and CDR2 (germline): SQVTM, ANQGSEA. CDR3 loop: CVCGGPEKLFF. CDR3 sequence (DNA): TGCGTGTGTGGGGGTCCGGAAAAACTGTTTTTT.

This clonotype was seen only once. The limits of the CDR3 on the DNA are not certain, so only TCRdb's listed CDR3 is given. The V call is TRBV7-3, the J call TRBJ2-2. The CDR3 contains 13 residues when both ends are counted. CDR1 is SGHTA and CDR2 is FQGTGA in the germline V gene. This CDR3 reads CASSLSTGELFFF.

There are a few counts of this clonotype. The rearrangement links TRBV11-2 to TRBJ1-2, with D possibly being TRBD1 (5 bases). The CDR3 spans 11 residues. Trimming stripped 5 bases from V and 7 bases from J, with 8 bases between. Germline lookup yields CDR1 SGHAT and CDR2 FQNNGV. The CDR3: CASSGGTGYTF. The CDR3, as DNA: TGTGCCAGCAGCGGAGGGACTGGCTACACCTTC.

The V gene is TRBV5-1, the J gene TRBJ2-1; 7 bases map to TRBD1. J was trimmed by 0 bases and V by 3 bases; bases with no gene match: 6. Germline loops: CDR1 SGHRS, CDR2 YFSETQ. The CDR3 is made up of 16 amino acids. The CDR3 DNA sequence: TGCGCCAGCAGCTCGACAGGGTCTAGCTCCTACAATGAGCAGTTCTTC. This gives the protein CASSSTGSSSYNEQFF.

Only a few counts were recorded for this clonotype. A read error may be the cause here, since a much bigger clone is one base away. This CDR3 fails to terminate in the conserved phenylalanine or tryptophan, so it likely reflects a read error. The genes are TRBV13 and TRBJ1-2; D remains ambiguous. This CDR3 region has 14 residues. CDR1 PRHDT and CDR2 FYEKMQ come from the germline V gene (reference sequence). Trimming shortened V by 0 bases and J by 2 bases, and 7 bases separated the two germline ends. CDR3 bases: TGTGCCAGCAGCTTAGGGACCGGCAACTATGGCTACACCTCC. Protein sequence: CASSLGTGNYGYTS.

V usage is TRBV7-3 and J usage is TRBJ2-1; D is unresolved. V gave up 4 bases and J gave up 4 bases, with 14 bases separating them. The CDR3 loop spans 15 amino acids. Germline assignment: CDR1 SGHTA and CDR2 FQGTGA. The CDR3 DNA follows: TGTGCCAGCAGCTCCCCCACGGATGTTTACAATGAGCAGTTCTTC. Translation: CASSSPTDVYNEQFF.

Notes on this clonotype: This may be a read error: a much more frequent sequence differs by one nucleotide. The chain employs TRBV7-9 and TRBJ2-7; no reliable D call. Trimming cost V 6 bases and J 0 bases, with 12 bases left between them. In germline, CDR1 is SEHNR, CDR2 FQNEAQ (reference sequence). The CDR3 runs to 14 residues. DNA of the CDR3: TGTGCCAGCAGTCCCACGGGCAGCTCCTACGAGCAGTACTTC. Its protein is CASSPTGSSYEQYF.

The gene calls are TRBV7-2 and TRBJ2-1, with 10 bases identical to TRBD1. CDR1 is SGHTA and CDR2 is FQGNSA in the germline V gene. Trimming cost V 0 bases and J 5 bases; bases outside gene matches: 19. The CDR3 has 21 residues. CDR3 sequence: CASSLAGGDRGFLTQNNEQFF. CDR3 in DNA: TGTGCCAGCAGCTTAGCAGGGGGGGACAGGGGATTCTTAACACAAAACAATGAGCAGTTCTTC.

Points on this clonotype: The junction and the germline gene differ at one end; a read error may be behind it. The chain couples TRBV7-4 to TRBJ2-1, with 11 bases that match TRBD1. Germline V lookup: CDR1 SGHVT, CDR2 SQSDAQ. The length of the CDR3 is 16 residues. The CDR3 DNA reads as TGCGTCAGCAGCCCCCCCGGGACAGGGGGCTACAATGAGCAGTTCTTC. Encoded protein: CVSSPPGTGGYNEQFF.

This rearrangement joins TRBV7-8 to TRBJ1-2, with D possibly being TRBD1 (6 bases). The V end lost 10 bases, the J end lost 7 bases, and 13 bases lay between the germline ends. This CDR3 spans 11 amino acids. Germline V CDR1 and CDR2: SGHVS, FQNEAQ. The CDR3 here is CATHREGGYTF. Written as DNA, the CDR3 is TGTGCCACCCACAGGGAGGGTGGCTACACCTTC.

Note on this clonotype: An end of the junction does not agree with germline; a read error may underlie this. CDR3 in amino acids: CASHEPTSIPTDF. In DNA, the CDR3 is TGTGCCAGCCACGAACCAACGAGCATCCCAACGGACTTC. The chain recombines TRBV5-6 with TRBJ2-7; D unclear. The CDR3 is 13 amino acids. Germline loops: CDR1 SGHDT, CDR2 YYEEEE.